A single T cell receptor beta chain is shown here with its context. Antigen: not known. This entry is derived from a study of beta chain features in type 1 diabetes. General study results and limits: More deletions and fewer insertions at VDJ junctions were seen in type 1 diabetes patients. PCR might show a preference for shorter templates, equally across patients and controls.

Per germline, CDR1 SGHTA and CDR2 FQGTGA. V lost 4 bases to trimming and J lost 6 bases, with 6 bases between them. This CDR3 has 12 residues. Reverse transcription of all isolated RNA meant that expressed TCRB transcripts were sequenced. TCRdb's copy holds only in-frame clones and misses some; the assay was immunoSEQ multiplex PCR. The data contain around 450,000 clones, 10% to 12% of them seen just once; the ten biggest clones take up approximately 0.05%. Sequenced: naive CD4+ T cells from blood. The clonotype comes from a woman younger than 35 in good health. The chain recombines TRBV7-3 with TRBJ2-2; D gene ambiguous. The chain's CDR3 is CASSSASGELFF. The CDR3 nucleotides are TGTGCCAGCAGCTCGGCTTCCGGGGAGCTGTTTTTT.